The source of this T cell receptor beta chain is a study of T cell responses to AZD1222 COVID-19 vaccine. Study-level findings and limits: Without day 14 samples, only post-peak T cell repertoires were studied. As reported, nearly half of all spike-specific TCRs target variant regions that are unmutated.

As for this clone: Its antigen is still unknown.

This CDR3 has 15 residues. Per the germline V gene, CDR1 is LGHNA and CDR2 is YNFKEQ. Trimming removed 0 bases at V and 0 bases at J, with 6 bases between. Assay used: immunoSEQ multiplex PCR; TCRdb lists only in-frame clones, some missing. There are about 130,000 clones in the sample; over 75% occur only once, and over 5% lies in the top ten. The starting material was peripheral blood, obtained 28 days after the second AZD1222 dose. The J gene is TRBJ1-5, the V gene TRBV4-2; no clear D gene. The sequence was collected from an adult who received the AZD1222 COVID-19 vaccine. CDR3 amino acids: CASSQEQTSNQPQHF. The CDR3, as DNA: TGTGCCAGCAGCCAAGAGCAAACTAGCAATCAGCCCCAGCATTTT.